The 14 T cell receptor beta chains below come from one sample, sequenced in a study of shared clonotypes between healthy human individuals. Naive CD8 populations comprised CD45RO-negative cells positively selected for CCR7, excluding terminally differentiated effector memory CD45RA+ cells. Assay used: immunoSEQ multiplex PCR; TCRdb lists only in-frame clones, some missing. The top ten clones hold around 0.097% of a sample with about 590,000 clones, around 95% of them seen once. The source material was naive CD8+ T cells sorted from blood. These receptors came from a woman aged 25-40 years in good health.

The chain uses TRBV13 and TRBJ1-2; 9 positions agree with TRBD1. CDR3 length: 14 residues. CDR1 is PRHDT and CDR2 is FYEKMQ in the germline V gene (reference sequence). V dropped 5 bases and J dropped 8; count of bases not matched to a gene: 9. The CDR3 protein is CASSEQGAPFGYTF. As DNA, the CDR3 is TGTGCCAGCAGCGAACAGGGGGCCCCTTTCGGCTACACCTTC.

This chain links TRBV9 with TRBJ1-2; D unclear. The CDR3 consists of 14 residues. V lost 0 bases, J lost 6 bases, and 12 bases lay in between. Germline CDR1 reads SGDLS; CDR2 reads YYNGEE. The CDR3 loop reads CASSVEGPPDGYTF. CDR3 sequence (DNA): TGTGCCAGCAGCGTAGAAGGCCCTCCGGATGGCTACACCTTC.

V and J are TRBV30 and TRBJ2-5; 7 bases align to TRBD2. V was clipped by 0 bases and J by 5 bases; unmatched bases: 9. The germline CDR1 and CDR2 sequences are GTSNPN and SVGIG (reference sequence). This CDR3 has 15 amino acids. CDR3 sequence (DNA): TGTGCCTGGAGTGTAGAGAGCGGGAATTGGGAGACCCAGTACTTC. Translation: CAWSVESGNWETQYF.

The chain employs TRBV2 and TRBJ2-2, with TRBD2 matching over 7 bases. CDR3 length equals 19 residues. Trimming removed 3 bases from V and 1 base from J; junction bases left unmatched: 14. CDR1 and CDR2 (germline): SNHLY, FYNNEI. The CDR3 nucleotides read TGTGCCAGCAGTGAGACGCTAGCGGCCCCCGCTGGGAACACCGGGGAGCTGTTTTTT. Translated, it gives CASSETLAAPAGNTGELFF.

V is TRBV27 and J is TRBJ2-3; D is unclear. Germline values: CDR1 MNHEY, CDR2 SMNVEV (reference sequence). With 2 bases removed from V and 4 bases from J, the gap between germline ends came to 16 bases. CDR3 length: 16 residues. The CDR3 sequence: CASSLIFGRGPDTQYF. Here the CDR3 DNA reads TGTGCCAGCAGTTTAATTTTTGGTCGAGGACCAGATACGCAGTATTTT.

The gene calls are TRBV27 and TRBJ2-2, with 7 bases aligning to TRBD2. J was trimmed by 6 bases and V by 3 bases; bases with no gene match: 4. This CDR3 contains 14 residues. CDR1 is MNHEY, CDR2 SMNVEV, per germline (reference sequence). CDR3 in DNA: TGTGCCAGCAGTTTGCGGGGGAGCCCCGGGGAGCTGTTTTTT. It encodes CASSLRGSPGELFF.

The V and J genes are TRBV7-2 and TRBJ2-5; possibly TRBD1 or TRBD2 for D (6 bases each). The CDR3 contains 15 residues. Trimming removed 2 bases at V and 0 bases at J, with 10 bases between. CDR1 and CDR2 (germline): SGHTA, FQGNSA. The CDR3 DNA sequence: TGTGCCAGCAGCTTAACGAGGGGGGACCAAGAGACCCAGTACTTC. This gives the protein CASSLTRGDQETQYF.

V and J are TRBV5-1 and TRBJ2-7, with D possibly matching TRBD1 (5 bases). CDR1 and CDR2 from the germline V gene are SGHRS and YFSETQ. V gave up 2 bases and J gave up 3 bases, with 9 bases separating them. This CDR3 contains 13 residues. CDR3 protein: CASSFEQGYEQYF. CDR3 bases: TGCGCCAGCAGCTTTGAGCAGGGCTACGAGCAGTACTTC.

The V and J genes are TRBV28 and TRBJ2-7; no clear D. The V gene's germline CDR1 is MDHEN and CDR2 SYDVKM. CDR3 size: 13 residues. V gave up 0 bases and J gave up 7 bases, with 10 bases separating them. CDR3 sequence: CASSLWIGVEQYF. In DNA form, the CDR3 reads TGTGCCAGCAGTTTATGGATTGGTGTAGAGCAGTACTTC.

This clone was found a few times. The chain has TRBV2 and TRBJ2-7, with 7 bases aligning to TRBD2. The germline V gene encodes CDR1 SNHLY and CDR2 FYNNEI. J lost 4 bases, V lost 4 bases, and 4 bases had no gene match. This CDR3 is 13 amino acids long. The CDR3 DNA reads TGTGCCAGCAGTGGGGGGGGAATTTACGAGCAGTACTTC. It codes for CASSGGGIYEQYF.

This chain connects TRBV6-6 to TRBJ1-2, with D tentatively TRBD1 (5 bases). Germline V gene sequence: CDR1 MNHNY, CDR2 SVGAGI (reference sequence). Between the trimmed V and J ends, which lost 2 bases and 4 bases, there was a span of 14 bases. The CDR3 loop spans 15 amino acids. The CDR3 reads CASSYVGERGYGYTF. In nucleotides, the CDR3 is TGTGCCAGCAGTTACGTGGGGGAGCGAGGCTATGGCTACACCTTC.

The chain couples TRBV29-1 to TRBJ2-2, with D possibly being TRBD2 (6 bases). The V and J ends lost 4 bases and 0 bases respectively, with 15 bases between them. In germline, CDR1 is SQVTM, CDR2 ANQGSEA. The CDR3 runs to 16 residues. CDR3 DNA: TGCAGCGTTGTTCCCACGGCGGGACCGAACACCGGGGAGCTGTTTTTT. Protein product: CSVVPTAGPNTGELFF.

This chain joins TRBV27 and TRBJ2-7; a possible D gene is TRBD2 (6 bases). CDR3 length: 12 residues. Trimming stripped 8 bases from V and 6 bases from J, with 14 bases between. Germline CDR1 reads MNHEY; CDR2 reads SMNVEV (reference sequence). CDR3 sequence (DNA): TGTGCCAGCCGTGGTCCCGGGAGCGAGCAGTACTTC. Translated, it gives CASRGPGSEQYF.

The chain is built from TRBV5-4 and TRBJ2-1; D uncertain. V was cut by 4 bases and J by 4 bases, with 9 bases left in between. The CDR3 consists of 13 residues. Germline CDR1 is SGHNT and CDR2 is YYREEE (reference sequence). In nucleotides, the CDR3 is TGTGCCAGCAGCCCGCATCCTTACAATGAGCAGTTCTTC. It encodes CASSPHPYNEQFF.